The present T cell receptor (beta chain) was sequenced within a study of shared clonotypes between healthy human individuals. Findings of the study overall: The donor pool, a small one, limited the genetic and exposure-history diversity represented. Lower generation probabilities were found for non-shared clonotypes than for those shared by all four donors. Naive subsets tended to show greater estimated richness than memory subsets.

The CDR3 spans 13 residues. Germline values: CDR1 SGHRS, CDR2 YFSETQ. V was shortened by 4 bases and J by 5 bases, with 11 bases between the two germline ends. Turning to this clone: Its antigen is undetermined.

Sequencing was performed with immunoSEQ multiplex PCR; in TCRdb, only in-frame clones are kept and a portion is missing. The table has about 1.1 million clones, approximately 80% seen once; the top ten hold roughly 0.57%. This receptor was identified in a man aged 18 to 29 in good health. Some clones in this sample may be carry-over from other donors' samples. The chain carries TRBV5-1 and TRBJ2-3; D unresolved. Material for sequencing was memory CD4+ T cells from PBMCs. Sample subset: CD45RA-negative fraction. CDR3 DNA: TGCGCCAGCAGCCAAATCCCGCTAGATACGCAGTATTTT. Its translation: CASSQIPLDTQYF.